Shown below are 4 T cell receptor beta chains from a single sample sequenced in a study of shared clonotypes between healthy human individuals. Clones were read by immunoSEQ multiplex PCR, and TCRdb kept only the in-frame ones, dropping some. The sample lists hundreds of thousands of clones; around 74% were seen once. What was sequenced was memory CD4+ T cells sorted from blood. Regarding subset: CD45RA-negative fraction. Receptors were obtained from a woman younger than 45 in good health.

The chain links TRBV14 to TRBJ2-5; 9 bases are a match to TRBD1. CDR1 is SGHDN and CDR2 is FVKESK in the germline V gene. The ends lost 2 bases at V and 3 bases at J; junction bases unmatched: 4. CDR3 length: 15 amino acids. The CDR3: CASSQYRGLEETQYF. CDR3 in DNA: TGTGCCAGCAGCCAATACAGGGGGCTAGAAGAGACCCAGTACTTC.

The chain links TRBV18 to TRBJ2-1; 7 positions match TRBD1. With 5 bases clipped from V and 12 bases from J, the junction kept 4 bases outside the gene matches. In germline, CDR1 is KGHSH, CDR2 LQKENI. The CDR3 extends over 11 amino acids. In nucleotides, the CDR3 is TGTGCCAGCTCATCCCGGGACAGGCAGTTCTTC. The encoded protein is CASSSRDRQFF.

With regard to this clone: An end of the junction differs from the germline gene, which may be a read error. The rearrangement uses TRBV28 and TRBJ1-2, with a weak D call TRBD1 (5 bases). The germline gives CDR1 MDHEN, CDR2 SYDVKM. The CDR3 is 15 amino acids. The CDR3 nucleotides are TGTGCCAGCAATTTAGGACAAGGACAATACGAGGGCTACACCTTC. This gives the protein CASNLGQGQYEGYTF.

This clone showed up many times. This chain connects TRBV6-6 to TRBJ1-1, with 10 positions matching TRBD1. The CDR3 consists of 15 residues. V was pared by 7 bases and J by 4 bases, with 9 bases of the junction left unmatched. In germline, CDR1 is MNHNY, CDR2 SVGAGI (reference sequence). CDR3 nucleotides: TGTGCCAGCATTGCGACGAGGACAGGGGGCACTGAAGCTTTCTTT. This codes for CASIATRTGGTEAFF.